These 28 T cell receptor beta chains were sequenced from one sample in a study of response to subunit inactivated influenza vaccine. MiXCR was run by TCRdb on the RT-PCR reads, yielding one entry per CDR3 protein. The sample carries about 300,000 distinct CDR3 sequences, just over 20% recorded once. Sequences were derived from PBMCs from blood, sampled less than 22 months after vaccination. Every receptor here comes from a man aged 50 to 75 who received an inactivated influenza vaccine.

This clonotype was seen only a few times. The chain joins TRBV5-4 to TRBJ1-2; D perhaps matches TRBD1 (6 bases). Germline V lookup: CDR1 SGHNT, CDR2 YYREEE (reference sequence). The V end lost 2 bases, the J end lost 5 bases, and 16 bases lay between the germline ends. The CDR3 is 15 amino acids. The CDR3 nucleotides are TGTGCCAGCAGCTTTGGCCAGGGGAACTCATATGGCTACACCTTC. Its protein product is CASSFGQGNSYGYTF.

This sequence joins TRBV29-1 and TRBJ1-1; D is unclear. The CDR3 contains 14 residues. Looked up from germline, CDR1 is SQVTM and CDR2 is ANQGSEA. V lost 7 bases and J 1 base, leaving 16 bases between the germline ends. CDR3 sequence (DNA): TGCAGCGCCGGAGCATCCAGGAGGAACACTGAAGCTTTCTTT. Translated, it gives CSAGASRRNTEAFF. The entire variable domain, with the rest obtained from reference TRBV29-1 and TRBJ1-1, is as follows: SAVISQKPSRDICQRGTSLTIQCQVDSQVTMMFWYRQQPGQSLTLIATANQGSEATYESGFVIDKFPISRPNLTFSTLTVSNMSPEDSSIYLCSAGASRRNTEAFFGQGTRLTVV.

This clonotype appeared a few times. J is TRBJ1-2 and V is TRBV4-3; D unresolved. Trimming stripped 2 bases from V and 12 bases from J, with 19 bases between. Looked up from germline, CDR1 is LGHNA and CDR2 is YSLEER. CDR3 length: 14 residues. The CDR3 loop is CASSQTRNALVHTF. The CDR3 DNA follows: TGCGCCAGCAGCCAAACCCGAAATGCCTTAGTTCACACCTTC.

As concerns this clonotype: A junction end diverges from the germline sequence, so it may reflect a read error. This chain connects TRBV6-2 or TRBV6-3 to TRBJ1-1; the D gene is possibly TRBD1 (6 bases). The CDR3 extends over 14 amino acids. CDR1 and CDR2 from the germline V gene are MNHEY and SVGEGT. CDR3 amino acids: CASSYSTGGAEALF. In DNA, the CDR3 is TGTGCCAGCAGTTACTCGACGGGGGGCGCCGAAGCTTTATTT.

CDR3 sequence: CSVASSARNNEQFF. CDR3 in DNA: TGCAGCGTTGCCTCCAGCGCCAGGAACAATGAGCAGTTCTTC. The J gene is TRBJ2-1, the V gene TRBV29-1; D gene uncertain. The germline V and J ends were trimmed by 4 bases and 5 bases, with 15 bases remaining between them. The germline CDR1 and CDR2 sequences are SQVTM and ANQGSEA. The CDR3 loop spans 14 amino acids.

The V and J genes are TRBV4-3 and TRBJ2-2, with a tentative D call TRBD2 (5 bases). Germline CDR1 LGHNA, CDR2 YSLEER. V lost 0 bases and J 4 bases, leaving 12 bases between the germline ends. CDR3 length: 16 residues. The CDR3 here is CASSQDGLAGTGELFF. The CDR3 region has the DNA TGCGCCAGCAGCCAAGATGGTCTAGCAGGCACCGGGGAGCTGTTTTTT.

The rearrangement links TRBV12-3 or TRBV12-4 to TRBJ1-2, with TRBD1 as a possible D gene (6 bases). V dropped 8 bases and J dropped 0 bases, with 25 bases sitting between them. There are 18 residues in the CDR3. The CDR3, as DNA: TGTGCCAGCGCCCACGTCAACCTCGGGACACCAGCTAACTATGGCTACACCTTC. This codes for CASAHVNLGTPANYGYTF.

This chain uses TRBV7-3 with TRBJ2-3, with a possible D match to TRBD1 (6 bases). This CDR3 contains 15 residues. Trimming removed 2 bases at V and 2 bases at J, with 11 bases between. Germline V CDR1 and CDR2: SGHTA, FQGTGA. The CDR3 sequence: CASSLQGSNTDTQYF. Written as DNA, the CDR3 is TGTGCCAGCAGCTTACAGGGGTCAAACACAGATACGCAGTATTTT.

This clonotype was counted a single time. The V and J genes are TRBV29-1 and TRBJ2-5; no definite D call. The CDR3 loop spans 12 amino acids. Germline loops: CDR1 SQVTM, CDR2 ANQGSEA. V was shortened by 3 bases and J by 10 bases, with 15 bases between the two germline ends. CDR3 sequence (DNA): TGCAGCGTTGAGTTTGGCAGGTCGGGCCAGTACTTC. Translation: CSVEFGRSGQYF.

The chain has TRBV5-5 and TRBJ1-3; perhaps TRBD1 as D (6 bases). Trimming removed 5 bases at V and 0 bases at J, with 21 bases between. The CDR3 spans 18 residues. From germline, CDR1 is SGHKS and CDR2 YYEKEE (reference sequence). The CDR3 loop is CASSYVPGHDNSGNTIYF. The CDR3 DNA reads TGTGCCAGCAGTTATGTCCCGGGACATGATAACTCTGGAAACACCATATATTTT. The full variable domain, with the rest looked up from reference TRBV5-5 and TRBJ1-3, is DAGVTQSPTHLIKTRGQQVTLRCSPISGHKSVSWYQQVLGQGPQFIFQYYEKEERGRGNFPDRFSARQFPNYSSELNVNALLLGDSALYLCASSYVPGHDNSGNTIYFGEGSWLTVV.

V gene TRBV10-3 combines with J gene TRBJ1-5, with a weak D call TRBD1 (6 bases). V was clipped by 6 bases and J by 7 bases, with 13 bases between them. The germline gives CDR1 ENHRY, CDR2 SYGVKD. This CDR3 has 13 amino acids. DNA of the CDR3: TGTGCCATCAGGAACAGGGAGGGGCAGCCCCAGCATTTT. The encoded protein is CAIRNREGQPQHF.

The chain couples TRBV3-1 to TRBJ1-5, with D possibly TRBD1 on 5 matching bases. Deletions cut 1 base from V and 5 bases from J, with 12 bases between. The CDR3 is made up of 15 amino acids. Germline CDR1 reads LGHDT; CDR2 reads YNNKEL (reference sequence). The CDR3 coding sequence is TGTGCCAGCAGCCAAGGGGCAGGGACCTATCAGCCCCAGCATTTT. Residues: CASSQGAGTYQPQHF.

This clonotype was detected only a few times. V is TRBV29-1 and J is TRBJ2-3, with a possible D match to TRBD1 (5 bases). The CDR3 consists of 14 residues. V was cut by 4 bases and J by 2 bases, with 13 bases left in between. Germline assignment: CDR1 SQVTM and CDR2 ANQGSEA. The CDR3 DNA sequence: TGCAGCGTTGCCATCAGGGCTACCACAGATACGCAGTATTTT. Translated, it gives CSVAIRATTDTQYF.

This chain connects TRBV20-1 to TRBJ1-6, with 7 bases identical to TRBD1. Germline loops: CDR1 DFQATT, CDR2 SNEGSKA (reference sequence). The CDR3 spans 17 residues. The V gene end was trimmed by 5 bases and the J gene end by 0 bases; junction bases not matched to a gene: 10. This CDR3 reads CSAPRQGPGSYNSPLHF. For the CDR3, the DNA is TGCAGTGCTCCCAGACAGGGTCCAGGCTCCTATAATTCACCCCTCCACTTT.

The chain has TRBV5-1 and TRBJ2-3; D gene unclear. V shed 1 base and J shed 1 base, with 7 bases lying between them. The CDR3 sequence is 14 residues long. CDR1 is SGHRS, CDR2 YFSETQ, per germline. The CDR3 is CASSLTVGTDTQYF. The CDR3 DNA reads TGCGCCAGCAGCTTGACGGTGGGCACAGATACGCAGTATTTT.

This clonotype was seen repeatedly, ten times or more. The CDR3 region is CASSFTPDRNSPLHF. DNA for the CDR3: TGCGCCAGCAGCTTCACCCCAGACAGGAATTCACCCCTCCACTTT. This sequence joins TRBV5-1 and TRBJ1-6, with D perhaps matching TRBD1 (6 bases). CDR1 is SGHRS, CDR2 YFSETQ, per germline. V lost 2 bases and J 7 bases, leaving 13 bases between the germline ends. The CDR3 contains 15 residues.

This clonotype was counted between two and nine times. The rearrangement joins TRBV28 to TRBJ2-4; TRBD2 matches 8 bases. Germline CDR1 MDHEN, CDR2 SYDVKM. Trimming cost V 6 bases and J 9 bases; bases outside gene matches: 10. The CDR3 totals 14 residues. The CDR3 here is CASRTAGVESIQYF. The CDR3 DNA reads TGTGCCAGCAGGACAGCGGGAGTGGAGAGCATTCAGTACTTC.

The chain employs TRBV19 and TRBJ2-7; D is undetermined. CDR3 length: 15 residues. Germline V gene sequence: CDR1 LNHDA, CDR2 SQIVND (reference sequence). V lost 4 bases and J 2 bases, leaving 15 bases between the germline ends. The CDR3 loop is CASSTDPIGPYEQYF. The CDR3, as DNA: TGTGCCAGTAGTACCGATCCCATCGGACCCTACGAGCAGTACTTC.

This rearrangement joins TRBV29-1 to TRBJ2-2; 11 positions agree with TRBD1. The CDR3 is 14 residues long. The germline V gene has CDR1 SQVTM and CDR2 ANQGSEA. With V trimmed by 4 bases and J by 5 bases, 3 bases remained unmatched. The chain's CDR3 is CSVAGQGATGELFF. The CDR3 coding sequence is TGCAGCGTTGCTGGACAGGGGGCTACCGGGGAGCTGTTTTTT.

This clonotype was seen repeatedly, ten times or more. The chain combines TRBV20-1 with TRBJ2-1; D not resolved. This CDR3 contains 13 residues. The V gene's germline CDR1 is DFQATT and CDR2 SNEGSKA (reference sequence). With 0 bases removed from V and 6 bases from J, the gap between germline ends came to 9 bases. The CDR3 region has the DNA TGCAGTGCTAGAGAGACCCCGACCAATGAGCAGTTCTTC. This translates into CSARETPTNEQFF.

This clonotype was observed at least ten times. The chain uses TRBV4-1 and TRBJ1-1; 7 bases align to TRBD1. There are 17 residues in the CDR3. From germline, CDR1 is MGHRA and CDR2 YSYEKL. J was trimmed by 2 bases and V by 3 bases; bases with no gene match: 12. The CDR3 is CASSHHPTGLKNTEAFF. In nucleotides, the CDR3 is TGCGCCAGCAGCCACCATCCGACAGGGTTGAAAAACACTGAAGCTTTCTTT.

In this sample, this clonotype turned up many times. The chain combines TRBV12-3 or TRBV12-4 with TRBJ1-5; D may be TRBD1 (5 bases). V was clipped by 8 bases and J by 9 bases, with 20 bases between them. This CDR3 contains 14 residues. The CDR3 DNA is TGTGCCAGCTCAAAGGGCAGGGTCCTTGGGCCCCAGCATTTT. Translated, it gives CASSKGRVLGPQHF.

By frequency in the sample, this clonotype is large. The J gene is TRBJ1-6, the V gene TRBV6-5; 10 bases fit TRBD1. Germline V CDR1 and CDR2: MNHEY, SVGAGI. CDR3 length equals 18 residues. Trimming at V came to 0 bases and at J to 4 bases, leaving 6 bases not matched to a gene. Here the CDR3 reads CASSYSKTGGIYNSPLHF. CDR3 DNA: TGTGCCAGCAGTTACTCAAAGACAGGGGGCATTTATAATTCACCCCTCCACTTT.

The CDR3 DNA reads TGCGCCAGCAGCCAAGATCTTGGGGACAGAGAGACCCAGTACTTC. Protein product: CASSQDLGDRETQYF. The V gene is TRBV4-3, the J gene TRBJ2-5; 7 nucleotides agree with TRBD1. J gave up 4 bases and V 0 bases, and 5 bases lay outside the gene matches. From germline, CDR1 is LGHNA and CDR2 YSLEER. This CDR3 region has 15 residues.

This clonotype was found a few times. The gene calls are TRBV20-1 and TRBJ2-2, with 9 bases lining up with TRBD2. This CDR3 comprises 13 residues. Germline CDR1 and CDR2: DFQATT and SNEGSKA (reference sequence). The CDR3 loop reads CSVAGETRRELFF. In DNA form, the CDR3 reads TGCAGCGTAGCGGGAGAAACCCGCCGGGAGCTGTTTTTT.

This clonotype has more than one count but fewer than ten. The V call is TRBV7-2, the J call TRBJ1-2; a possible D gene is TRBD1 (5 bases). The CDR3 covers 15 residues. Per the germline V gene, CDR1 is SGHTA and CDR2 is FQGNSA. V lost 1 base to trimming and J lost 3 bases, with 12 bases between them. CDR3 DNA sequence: TGTGCCAGCAGCTTAGGGGGCCCGACGGACTATGGCTACACCTTC. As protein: CASSLGGPTDYGYTF. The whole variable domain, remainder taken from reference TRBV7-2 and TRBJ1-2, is GAGVSQSPSNKVTEKGKDVELRCDPISGHTALYWYRQSLGQGLEFLIYFQGNSAPDKSGLPSDRFSAERTGGSVSTLTIQRTQQEDSAVYLCASSLGGPTDYGYTFGSGTRLTVV.

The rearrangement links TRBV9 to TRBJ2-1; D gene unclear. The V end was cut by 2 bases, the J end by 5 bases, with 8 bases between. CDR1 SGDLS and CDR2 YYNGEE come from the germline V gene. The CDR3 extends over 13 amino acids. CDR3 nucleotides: TGTGCCAGCAGCGTTGGTTCTAACAATGAGCAGTTCTTC. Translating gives CASSVGSNNEQFF. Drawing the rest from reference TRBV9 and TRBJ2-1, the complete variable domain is DSGVTQTPKHLITATGQRVTLRCSPRSGDLSVYWYQQSLDQGLQFLIQYYNGEERAKGNILERFSAQQFPDLHSELNLSSLELGDSALYFCASSVGSNNEQFFGPGTRLTVL.

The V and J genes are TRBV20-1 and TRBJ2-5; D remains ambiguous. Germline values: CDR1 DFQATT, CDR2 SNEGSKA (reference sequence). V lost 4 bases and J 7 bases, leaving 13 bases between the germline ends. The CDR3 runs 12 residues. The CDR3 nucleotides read TGCAGTGCTACCCCAGGCGGTGGGACCCAGTACTTC. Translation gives CSATPGGGTQYF.